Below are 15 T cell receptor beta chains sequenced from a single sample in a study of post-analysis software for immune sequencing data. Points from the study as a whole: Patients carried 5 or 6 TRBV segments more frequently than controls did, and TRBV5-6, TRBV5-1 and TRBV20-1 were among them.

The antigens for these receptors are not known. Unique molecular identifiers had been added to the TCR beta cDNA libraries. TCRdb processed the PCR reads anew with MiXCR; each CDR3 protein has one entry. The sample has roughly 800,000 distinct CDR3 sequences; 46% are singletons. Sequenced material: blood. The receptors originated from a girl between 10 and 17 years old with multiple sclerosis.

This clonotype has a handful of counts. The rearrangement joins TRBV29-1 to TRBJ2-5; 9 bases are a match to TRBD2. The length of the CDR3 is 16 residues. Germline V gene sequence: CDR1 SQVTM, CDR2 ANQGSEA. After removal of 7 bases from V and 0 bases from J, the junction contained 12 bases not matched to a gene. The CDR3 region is CSGRLAEYNYQETQYF. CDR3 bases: TGCAGCGGCCGACTAGCGGAGTACAACTACCAAGAGACCCAGTACTTC.

The CDR3 DNA follows: TGTGCCAGCAACAGACTAGGAGGCGACGGAGGCTACACCTTC. Translating it yields CASNRLGGDGGYTF. The V call is TRBV5-4, the J call TRBJ1-2; D is unresolved. This CDR3 contains 14 residues. The germline V and J ends were trimmed by 6 bases and 8 bases, with 20 bases remaining between them. Germline V lookup: CDR1 SGHNT, CDR2 YYREEE (reference sequence).

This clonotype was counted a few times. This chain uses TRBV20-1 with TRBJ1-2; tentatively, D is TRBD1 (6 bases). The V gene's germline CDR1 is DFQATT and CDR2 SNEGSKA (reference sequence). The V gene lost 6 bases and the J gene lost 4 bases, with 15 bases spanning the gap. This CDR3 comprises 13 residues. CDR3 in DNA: TGCAGTGCCCCTTCGGGGGGCAGCTATGGCTACACCTTC. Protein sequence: CSAPSGGSYGYTF.

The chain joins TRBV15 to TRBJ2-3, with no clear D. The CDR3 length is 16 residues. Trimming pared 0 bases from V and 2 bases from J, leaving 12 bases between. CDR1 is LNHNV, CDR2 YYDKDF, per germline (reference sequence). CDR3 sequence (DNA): TGTGCCACCAGCAGAGAATTGGGAACAGTCACAGATACGCAGTATTTT. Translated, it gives CATSRELGTVTDTQYF.

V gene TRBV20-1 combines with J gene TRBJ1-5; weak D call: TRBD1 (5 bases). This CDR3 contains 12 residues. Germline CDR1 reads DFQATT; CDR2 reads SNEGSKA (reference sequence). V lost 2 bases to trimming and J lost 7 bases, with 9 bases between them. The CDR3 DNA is TGCAGTGCTAGATCCGACAGACAGCCCCAGCATTTT. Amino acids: CSARSDRQPQHF.

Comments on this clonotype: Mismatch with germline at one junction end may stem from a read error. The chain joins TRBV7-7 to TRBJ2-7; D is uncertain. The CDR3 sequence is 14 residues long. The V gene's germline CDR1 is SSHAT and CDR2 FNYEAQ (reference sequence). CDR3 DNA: TGTGCTAGCAGCTTAGAGACAAGGCCCTACGAGCAGTACTTC. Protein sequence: CASSLETRPYEQYF.

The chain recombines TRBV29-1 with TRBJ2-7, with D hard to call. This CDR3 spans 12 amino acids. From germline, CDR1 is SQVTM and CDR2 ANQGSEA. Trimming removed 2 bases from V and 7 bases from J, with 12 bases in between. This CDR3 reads CSVERALGEQYF. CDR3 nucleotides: TGCAGCGTTGAACGAGCCCTAGGTGAGCAGTACTTC.

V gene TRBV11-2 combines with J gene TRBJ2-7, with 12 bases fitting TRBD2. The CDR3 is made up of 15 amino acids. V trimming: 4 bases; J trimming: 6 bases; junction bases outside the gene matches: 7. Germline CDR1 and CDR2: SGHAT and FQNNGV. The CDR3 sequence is CASSSWTSGICEQYF. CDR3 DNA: TGTGCCAGCAGCTCGTGGACTAGCGGGATCTGCGAGCAGTACTTC.

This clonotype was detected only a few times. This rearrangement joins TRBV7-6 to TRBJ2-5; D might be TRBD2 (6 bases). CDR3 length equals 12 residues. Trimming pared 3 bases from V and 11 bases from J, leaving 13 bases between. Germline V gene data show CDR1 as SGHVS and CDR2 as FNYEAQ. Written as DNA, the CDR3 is TGTGCCAGCAGCTTGCGGGACGGAGAGCAGTACTTC. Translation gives CASSLRDGEQYF.

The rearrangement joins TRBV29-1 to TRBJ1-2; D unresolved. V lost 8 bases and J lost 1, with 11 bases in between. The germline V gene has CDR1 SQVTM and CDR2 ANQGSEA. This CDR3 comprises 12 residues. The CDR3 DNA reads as TGCAGCCTCAGAAGGGATAACTATGGCTACACCTTC. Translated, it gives CSLRRDNYGYTF.

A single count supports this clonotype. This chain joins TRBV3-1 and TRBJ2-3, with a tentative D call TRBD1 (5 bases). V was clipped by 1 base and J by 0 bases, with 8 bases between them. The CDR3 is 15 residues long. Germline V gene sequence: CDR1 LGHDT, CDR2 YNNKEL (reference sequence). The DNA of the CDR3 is TGTGCCAGCAGCCAAGGACAGCTTAGCACAGATACGCAGTATTTT. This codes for CASSQGQLSTDTQYF.

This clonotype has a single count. CDR3 DNA: TGTGCCACGGAGGGAACAAGCGTGGCAAATCAGCCCCAGCATTTT. This sequence encodes CATEGTSVANQPQHF. The chain recombines TRBV10-3 with TRBJ1-5; D not resolved. The V end lost 10 bases, the J end lost 4 bases, and 20 bases lay between the germline ends. CDR1 and CDR2 from the germline V gene are ENHRY and SYGVKD. The CDR3 is 15 residues long.

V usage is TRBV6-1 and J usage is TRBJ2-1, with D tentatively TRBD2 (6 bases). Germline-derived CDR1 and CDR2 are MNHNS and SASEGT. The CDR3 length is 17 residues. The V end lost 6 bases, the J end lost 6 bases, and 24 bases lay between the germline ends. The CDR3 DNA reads TGTGCCAGCAGCCTACGGGCTGACGGCGGGACCGGCAATGAGCAGTTCTTC. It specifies CASSLRADGGTGNEQFF.

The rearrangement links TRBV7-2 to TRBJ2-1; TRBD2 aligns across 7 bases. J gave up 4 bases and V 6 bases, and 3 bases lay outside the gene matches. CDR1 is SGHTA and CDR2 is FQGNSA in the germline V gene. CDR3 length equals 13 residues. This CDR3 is CASRKAGYNEQFF. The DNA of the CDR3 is TGTGCCAGCAGAAAAGCGGGGTACAATGAGCAGTTCTTC.

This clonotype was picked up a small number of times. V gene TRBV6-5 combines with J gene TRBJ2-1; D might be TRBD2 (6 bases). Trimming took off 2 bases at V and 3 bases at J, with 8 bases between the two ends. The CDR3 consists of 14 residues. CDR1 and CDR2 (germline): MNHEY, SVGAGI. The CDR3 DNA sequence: TGTGCCAGCAGTTACGGGACTCGCTACAATGAGCAGTTCTTC. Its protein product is CASSYGTRYNEQFF.